Each of the 14 T cell receptor beta chains below was sequenced from the same sample in a study of cytomegalovirus exposure and HLA in healthy donors. With 60 Vbeta and 13 Jbeta primers, the PCR was carried out. Assay: immunoSEQ multiplex PCR; the TCRdb copy retains only in-frame clones and omits some. The table shows 160,000 or so clones, with roughly 70% occurring only once. Sequences were obtained from PBMCs. The receptors shown here come from a woman between 25 and 40 years old in good health and CMV-seronegative.

The chain joins TRBV28 to TRBJ2-7; 7 bases are shared with TRBD2. CDR3 length: 14 residues. Germline loops: CDR1 MDHEN, CDR2 SYDVKM. The trim removed 7 bases at V and 6 bases at J, leaving 12 bases unmatched. CDR3 in amino acids: CASNAGLSNGEQYF. CDR3 sequence (DNA): TGTGCCAGCAACGCGGGACTATCTAACGGCGAGCAGTACTTC.

The rearrangement joins TRBV7-2 to TRBJ2-7; 9 nucleotides match TRBD2. The trim removed 0 bases at V and 6 bases at J, leaving 6 bases unmatched. The CDR3 has 15 residues. Germline lookup yields CDR1 SGHTA and CDR2 FQGNSA. DNA of the CDR3: TGTGCCAGCAGCTTAGCGCGAGCGGGAGGACTCGAGCAGTACTTC. This codes for CASSLARAGGLEQYF.

The chain couples TRBV11-3 to TRBJ2-7; D gene unclear. The V end lost 1 base, the J end lost 4 bases, and 5 bases lay between the germline ends. This CDR3 comprises 12 residues. Germline-derived CDR1 and CDR2 are SGHNT and YENEEA. The CDR3: CASSLAGYEQYF. CDR3 sequence (DNA): TGTGCCAGCAGCTTAGCAGGTTACGAGCAGTACTTC. The full variable domain, rest sourced from reference TRBV11-3 and TRBJ2-7, is EAGVVQSPRYKIIEKKQPVAFWCNPISGHNTLYWYLQNLGQGPELLIRYENEEAVDDSQLPKDRFSAERLKGVDSTLKIQPAELGDSAVYLCASSLAGYEQYFGPGTRLTVT.

The chain carries TRBV19 and TRBJ1-5, with D possibly TRBD1 on 5 matching bases. V dropped 2 bases and J dropped 4 bases, with 9 bases sitting between them. CDR3 length equals 14 residues. Germline values: CDR1 LNHDA, CDR2 SQIVND (reference sequence). The CDR3 DNA is TGTGCCAGTAGTATATTGGGGGGAAATCAGCCCCAGCATTTT. It codes for CASSILGGNQPQHF.

CDR3 in amino acids: CSVDQGHTGELFF. CDR3 sequence (DNA): TGCAGCGTTGACCAGGGGCACACCGGGGAGCTGTTTTTT. The chain combines TRBV29-1 with TRBJ2-2; a possible D gene is TRBD1 (6 bases). The ends were cut back, 3 bases at V and 3 bases at J, with 8 bases in the middle. This CDR3 region has 13 residues. Germline V gives CDR1 SQVTM, CDR2 ANQGSEA.

The chain joins TRBV5-4 to TRBJ1-1; 9 bases agree with TRBD1. The CDR3 is made up of 16 amino acids. Germline V lookup: CDR1 SGHNT, CDR2 YYREEE (reference sequence). V shed 5 bases and J 4 bases; nucleotides not matched to a gene: 12. The DNA of the CDR3 is TGTGCCAGCAGTTCCGGGACAGGGTATTTGGGCACTGAAGCTTTCTTT. Translated: CASSSGTGYLGTEAFF. The full variable domain, its missing parts supplied by reference TRBV5-4 and TRBJ1-1, is ETGVTQSPTHLIKTRGQQVTLRCSSQSGHNTVSWYQQALGQGPQFIFQYYREEENGRGNFPPRFSGLQFPNYSSELNVNALELDDSALYLCASSSGTGYLGTEAFFGQGTRLTVV.

This clone was seen only a few times. This CDR3 reads CASSFSGSPSNEQFF. Written as DNA, the CDR3 is TGCGCCAGCAGCTTTTCAGGGTCCCCTTCGAATGAGCAGTTCTTC. The J gene is TRBJ2-1, the V gene TRBV4-3, with D possibly being TRBD1 (5 bases). Trimming left V 5 bases short and J 7 bases short, with 18 bases between. This CDR3 has 15 amino acids. In germline, CDR1 is LGHNA, CDR2 YSLEER.

The rearrangement links TRBV4-3 to TRBJ1-2; D may be TRBD1 (5 bases). This CDR3 has 16 residues. V shed 2 bases and J shed 0 bases, with 13 bases lying between them. The germline CDR1 and CDR2 sequences are LGHNA and YSLEER. The CDR3 here is CASSQRGVGANYGYTF. As DNA, the CDR3 is TGCGCCAGCAGCCAACGGGGGGTGGGGGCTAACTATGGCTACACCTTC.

The J gene is TRBJ2-1, the V gene TRBV6-5, with 12 bases aligning to TRBD2. V lost 6 bases and J lost 6; bases outside the gene matches: 6. CDR1 and CDR2 from the germline V gene are MNHEY and SVGAGI. This CDR3 contains 15 residues. The CDR3 bases are TGTGCCAGCAGCCCCGGACTAGCGGGAACCAATGAGCAGTTCTTC. Translated, it gives CASSPGLAGTNEQFF.

The chain has TRBV5-1 and TRBJ2-4; TRBD2 aligns across 11 bases. CDR1 and CDR2 from the germline V gene are SGHRS and YFSETQ. This CDR3 has 14 residues. Losses at the gene ends were 3 bases for V and 6 bases for J; bases not matched to a gene: 2. The CDR3 here is CASSSGTSGNIQYF. Here the CDR3 DNA reads TGCGCCAGCAGCTCCGGGACTAGCGGAAACATTCAGTACTTC.

In its sample, this clone was seen once. This rearrangement joins TRBV6-6 to TRBJ2-5, with TRBD1 identical over 8 bases. J gave up 6 bases and V 0 bases, and 9 bases lay outside the gene matches. This CDR3 has 16 residues. Germline V lookup: CDR1 MNHNY, CDR2 SVGAGI (reference sequence). The CDR3 sequence is CASSYSDQTGVKTQYF. In DNA, the CDR3 is TGTGCCAGCAGTTACTCCGACCAGACAGGGGTGAAGACCCAGTACTTC.

J is TRBJ1-5 and V is TRBV13; TRBD1 agrees at 7 bases. The CDR3 is 13 amino acids. The V segment lost 3 bases and the J segment 4 bases; nucleotides outside the gene matches: 0. Looked up from germline, CDR1 is PRHDT and CDR2 is FYEKMQ (reference sequence). The DNA of the CDR3 is TGTGCCAGCAGCTTGGGACAGAATCAGCCCCAGCATTTT. Translating gives CASSLGQNQPQHF. The full variable domain, completed using reference TRBV13 and TRBJ1-5, is AAGVIQSPRHLIKEKRETATLKCYPIPRHDTVYWYQQGPGQDPQFLISFYEKMQSDKGSIPDRFSAQQFSDYHSELNMSSLELGDSALYFCASSLGQNQPQHFGDGTRLSIL.

The CDR3 sequence: CASSTTRYEQFF. CDR3 bases: TGTGCCAGCAGTACTACAAGATATGAGCAGTTCTTC. The V and J genes are TRBV2 and TRBJ2-1; D uncertain. CDR1 is SNHLY and CDR2 is FYNNEI in the germline V gene. Trimming removed 5 bases from V and 8 bases from J, with 10 bases in between. The CDR3 runs to 12 residues.

The chain links TRBV15 to TRBJ2-2; 9 positions agree with TRBD1. Germline values: CDR1 LNHNV, CDR2 YYDKDF (reference sequence). The CDR3 extends over 15 amino acids. The trim removed 1 base at V and 5 bases at J, leaving 2 bases unmatched. CDR3 in DNA: TGTGCCACCAGCAGAGGGACAGGGGAAACCGGGGAGCTGTTTTTT. This encodes CATSRGTGETGELFF.